Listed here are 10 T cell receptor beta chains from one sample, sequenced in a study of blood T cell repertoires in COVID-19. Here immunoSEQ multiplex PCR was the method, and the copy in TCRdb shows in-frame clones only, minus some. The sample holds more than 85,000 clones, roughly 81% seen once. The sequenced material came from peripheral blood. Every receptor here comes from a man aged 40-49 years with active or convalescent COVID-19.

The chain couples TRBV18 to TRBJ2-3, with TRBD2 identical over 10 bases. The length of the CDR3 is 15 residues. CDR1 is KGHSH, CDR2 LQKENI, per germline. V was pared by 6 bases and J by 5 bases, with 8 bases of the junction left unmatched. This CDR3 is CASSPSGGAGDTQYF. CDR3 DNA sequence: TGTGCCAGCTCGCCAAGCGGGGGGGCAGGAGATACGCAGTATTTT.

V gene TRBV7-6 combines with J gene TRBJ2-3; 13 nucleotides align to TRBD2. The CDR3 runs 16 residues. The V gene's germline CDR1 is SGHVS and CDR2 FNYEAQ. The V gene end was trimmed by 3 bases and the J gene end by 2 bases; junction bases not matched to a gene: 2. CDR3 sequence reads: CASSLGLAGITDTQYF. The CDR3 coding sequence is TGTGCCAGCAGCTTGGGACTAGCGGGGATCACAGATACGCAGTATTTT.

V gene TRBV7-9 combines with J gene TRBJ2-1; 7 nucleotides agree with TRBD2. CDR1 is SEHNR, CDR2 FQNEAQ, per germline (reference sequence). The V gene end was trimmed by 7 bases and the J gene end by 5 bases; junction bases not matched to a gene: 8. The CDR3 extends over 14 amino acids. CDR3 DNA: TGTGCCAGCATCCAGGGTGGGGGGGACAATGAGCAGTTCTTC. Translated: CASIQGGGDNEQFF. Full variable domain (rest looked up from reference TRBV7-9 and TRBJ2-1): DTGVSQNPRHKITKRGQNVTFRCDPISEHNRLYWYRQTLGQGPEFLTYFQNEAQLEKSRLLSDRFSAERPKGSFSTLEIQRTEQGDSAMYLCASIQGGGDNEQFFGPGTRLTVL.

The chain couples TRBV3-1 (or the pseudogene TRBV3-2) to TRBJ2-3; D possibly corresponds to TRBD2 (6 bases). CDR3 length: 15 amino acids. V was trimmed by 1 base and J by 6 bases, leaving 14 bases between them. Germline CDR1 reads LGHDT; CDR2 reads YNNKEL (reference sequence). DNA of the CDR3: TGTGCCAGCAGCCAAGCCCGGGGGACCTCGGATACGCAGTATTTT. Translation: CASSQARGTSDTQYF.

The chain employs TRBV30 and TRBJ2-5; TRBD2 aligns across 9 bases. The germline gives CDR1 GTSNPN, CDR2 SVGIG (reference sequence). V trimming: 3 bases; J trimming: 4 bases; junction bases outside the gene matches: 3. There are 13 residues in the CDR3. Here the CDR3 reads CAWSAGGRETQYF. For the CDR3, the DNA is TGTGCCTGGAGCGCGGGAGGGAGAGAGACCCAGTACTTC.

This clone occurred a few times. This rearrangement joins TRBV18 to TRBJ1-2; D not certain. The V gene's germline CDR1 is KGHSH and CDR2 LQKENI. V lost 0 bases, J lost 5 bases, and 10 bases lay in between. The length of the CDR3 is 14 residues. CDR3 sequence reads: CASSPPQAPYGYTF. The CDR3 DNA is TGTGCCAGCTCACCACCCCAGGCTCCATATGGCTACACCTTC. Variable domain in full (rest from reference TRBV18 and TRBJ1-2): NAGVMQNPRHLVRRRGQEARLRCSPMKGHSHVYWYRQLPEEGLKFMVYLQKENIIDESGMPKERFSAEFPKEGPSILRIQQVVRGDSAAYFCASSPPQAPYGYTFGSGTRLTVV.

This chain uses TRBV6-5 with TRBJ1-3; the D gene is possibly TRBD1 (6 bases). V was cut by 7 bases and J by 3 bases, with 10 bases left in between. Germline V gene data show CDR1 as MNHEY and CDR2 as SVGAGI. This CDR3 has 13 residues. CDR3 sequence reads: CASTRTDGNTIYF. DNA for the CDR3: TGTGCCAGCACTCGGACAGATGGAAACACCATATATTTT.

The genes are TRBV10-3 and TRBJ2-7; D perhaps matches TRBD1 (5 bases). Germline assignment: CDR1 ENHRY and CDR2 SYGVKD. Trimming left V 7 bases short and J 2 bases short, with 9 bases between. CDR3 size: 12 residues. The CDR3 loop reads CAIKGDTYEQYF. CDR3 nucleotides: TGTGCCATCAAAGGGGATACCTACGAGCAGTACTTC.

The V gene is TRBV29-1, the J gene TRBJ1-2; 10 bases match TRBD1. Trimming took 3 bases from V and 7 from J; bases not matched to a gene: 11. Germline CDR1 and CDR2: SQVTM and ANQGSEA. The CDR3 spans 15 residues. CDR3 region: CSVESRDRGLGGYTF. Here the CDR3 DNA reads TGCAGCGTTGAGTCCCGGGACAGGGGTTTAGGTGGCTACACCTTC.

The chain is built from TRBV7-2 and TRBJ2-7; 9 bases are shared with TRBD2. The CDR3 length is 17 residues. Germline lookup yields CDR1 SGHTA and CDR2 FQGNSA. V lost 5 bases to trimming and J lost 2 bases; unmatched junction nucleotides: 13. CDR3 amino acids: CASSPNFLRGGAYEQYF. The CDR3 region has the DNA TGTGCCAGCAGCCCCAATTTTCTCCGCGGGGGGGCCTACGAGCAGTACTTC.